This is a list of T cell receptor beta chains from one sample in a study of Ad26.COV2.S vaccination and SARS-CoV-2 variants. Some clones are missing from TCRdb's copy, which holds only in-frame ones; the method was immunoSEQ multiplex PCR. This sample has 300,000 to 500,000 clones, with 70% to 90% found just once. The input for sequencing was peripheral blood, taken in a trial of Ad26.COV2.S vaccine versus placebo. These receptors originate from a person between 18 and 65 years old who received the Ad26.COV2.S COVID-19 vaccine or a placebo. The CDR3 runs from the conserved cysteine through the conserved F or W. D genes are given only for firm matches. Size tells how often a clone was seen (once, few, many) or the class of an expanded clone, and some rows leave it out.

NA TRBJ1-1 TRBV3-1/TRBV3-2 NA TGTGCCAGCAGCCAAGCGAACACTGAAGCTTTCTTT CASSQANTEAFF
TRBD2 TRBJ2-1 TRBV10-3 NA TGTGCCATCAGTGATGTAGCGGGACATGAGCAGTTCTTC CAISDVAGHEQFF
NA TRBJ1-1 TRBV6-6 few TGTGCCAGCTCCACCAGGGACGACACTGAAGCTTTCTTT CASSTRDDTEAFF
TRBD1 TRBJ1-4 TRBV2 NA TGTGCCAGCAGTGATAGTGCCGACTGGACAGGGGGAGCAACTAATGAAAAACTGTTTTTT CASSDSADWTGGATNEKLFF
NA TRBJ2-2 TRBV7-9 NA TGTGCCAGCAGCTTAGTCGGACTCGGGGAGCTGTTTTTT CASSLVGLGELFF
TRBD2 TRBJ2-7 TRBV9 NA TGTGCCAGCAGCGTAGAAGCGGGGGGCTACGAGCAGTACTTC CASSVEAGGYEQYF
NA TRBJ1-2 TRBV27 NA TGTGCCAGCAGCTTGAATCCAGTCTATGGCTACACCTTC CASSLNPVYGYTF
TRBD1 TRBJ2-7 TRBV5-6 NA TGTGCCAGCGTACCGGACAGGGGGCGAGGAGAGCAGTACTTC CASVPDRGRGEQYF
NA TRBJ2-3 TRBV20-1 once TGCAGTTGTTCAGTTGCAGATACGCAGTATTTT CSCSVADTQYF
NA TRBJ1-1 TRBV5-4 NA TGTGCCAGCAGCTTGGCCGGACATATGAACACTGAAGCTTTCTTT CASSLAGHMNTEAFF
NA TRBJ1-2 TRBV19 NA TGTGCCAGTAGTTCAGGAAGAGACGGCAACTATGGCTACACCTTC CASSSGRDGNYGYTF
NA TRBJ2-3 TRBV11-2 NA TGTGCTACCAAGAAGGGGACCACAGATACGCAGTATTTT CATKKGTTDTQYF
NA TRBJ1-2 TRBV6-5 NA TGTGCCAGCGTGGTAGCGGTCCGGGGCGGCTACACCTTC CASVVAVRGGYTF
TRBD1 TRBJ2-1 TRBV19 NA TGTGCCAGTAGTCTTGGACAGGGCGATGAGCAGTTCTTC CASSLGQGDEQFF
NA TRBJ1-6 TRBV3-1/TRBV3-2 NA TGTGCCAGCAGCCAAAGGGTTTCAGATTCACCCCTCCACTTT CASSQRVSDSPLHF
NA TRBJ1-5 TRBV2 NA TGTGCCAGCAGTCAAAGTGGGGGGGAAGGGAATCAGCCCCAGCATTTT CASSQSGGEGNQPQHF
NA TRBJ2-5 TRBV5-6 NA TGTGCCAGCAGCTTTAGGGGAAAAGGGGGTGAGACCCAGTACTTC CASSFRGKGGETQYF
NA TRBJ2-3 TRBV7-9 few TGTGCCAGCAGCTTTACTGGTCGGGTCACAGATACGCAGTATTTT CASSFTGRVTDTQYF
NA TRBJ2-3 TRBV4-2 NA TGTGCCAGCAGCCAAGATATCGCCTTGGGGGCCACAGATACGCAGTATTTT CASSQDIALGATDTQYF
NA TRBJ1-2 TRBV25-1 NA TGTGCCAGCACCAGGGGCTATGGCTACACCTTC CASTRGYGYTF
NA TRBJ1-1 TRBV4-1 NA TGCGCCAGCAGCCAATCTGGGAGGACTGAAGCTTTCTTT CASSQSGRTEAFF
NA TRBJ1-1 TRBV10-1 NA TGCGCCAGCAGTGTCCAGATGAACACTGAAGCTTTCTTT CASSVQMNTEAFF
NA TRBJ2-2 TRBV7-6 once TGTGCCAGCAGCCCGTCGGGCGGGGGCCACGGGGAGCTGTTTTTT CASSPSGGGHGELFF
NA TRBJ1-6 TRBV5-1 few TGCGCCAGCAGCACCAGTGGGGGTGCTAATTCACCCCTCCACTTT CASSTSGGANSPLHF
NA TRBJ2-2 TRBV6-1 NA TGTGCCAGCAGTGAGTGGGGGACCGGGGAGCTGTTTTTT CASSEWGTGELFF
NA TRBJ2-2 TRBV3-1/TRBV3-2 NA TGTGCCAGCAGCCAAAATCCCGCCGGGGAGCTGTTTTTT CASSQNPAGELFF
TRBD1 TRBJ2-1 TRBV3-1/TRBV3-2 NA TGTGCCAGCAGCCAAGAGGCTCCCCTAGGGGGCGCAAGGGGTGAGCAGTTCTTC CASSQEAPLGGARGEQFF